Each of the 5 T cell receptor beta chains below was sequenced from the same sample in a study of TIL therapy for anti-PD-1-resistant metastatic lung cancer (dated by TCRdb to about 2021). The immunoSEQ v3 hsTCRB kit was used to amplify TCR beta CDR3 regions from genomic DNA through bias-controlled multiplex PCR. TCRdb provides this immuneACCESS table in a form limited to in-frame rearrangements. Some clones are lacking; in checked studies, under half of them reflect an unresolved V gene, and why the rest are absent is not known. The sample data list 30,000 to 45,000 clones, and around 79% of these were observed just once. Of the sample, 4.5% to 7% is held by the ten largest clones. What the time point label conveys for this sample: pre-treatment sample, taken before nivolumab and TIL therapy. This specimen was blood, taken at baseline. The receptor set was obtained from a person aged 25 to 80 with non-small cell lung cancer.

The CDR3 nucleotides read TGTGCCAGCAGTCGTACCCTTGACAGAAATTCACCCCTCCACTTT. Its protein is CASSRTLDRNSPLHF. The chain recombines TRBV6-5 with TRBJ1-6; TRBD1 is a possible D gene (5 bases). The CDR3 is 15 amino acids. Germline V gene data show CDR1 as MNHEY and CDR2 as SVGAGI. V was shortened by 5 bases and J by 7 bases, with 15 bases between the two germline ends.

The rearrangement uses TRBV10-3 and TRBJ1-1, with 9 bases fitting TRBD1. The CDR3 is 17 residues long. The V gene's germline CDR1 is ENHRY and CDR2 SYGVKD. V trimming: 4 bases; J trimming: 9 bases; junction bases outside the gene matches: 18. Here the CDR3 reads CAISGDRDRASAGKAFF. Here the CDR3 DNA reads TGTGCCATCAGTGGCGACCGGGACAGGGCTTCTGCTGGGAAAGCTTTCTTT.

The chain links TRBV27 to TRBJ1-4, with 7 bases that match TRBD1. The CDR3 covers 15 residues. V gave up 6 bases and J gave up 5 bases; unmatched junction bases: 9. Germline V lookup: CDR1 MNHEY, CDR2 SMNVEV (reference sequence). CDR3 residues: CASSLLGTVNEKLFF. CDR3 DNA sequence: TGTGCCAGCAGCCTCCTTGGGACAGTCAATGAAAAACTGTTTTTT.

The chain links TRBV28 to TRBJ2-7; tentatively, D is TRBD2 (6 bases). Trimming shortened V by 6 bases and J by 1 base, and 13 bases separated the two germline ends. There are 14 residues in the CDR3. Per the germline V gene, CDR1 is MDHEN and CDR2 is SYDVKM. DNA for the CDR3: TGTGCCAGCAGCTCGACTAGGCGGTCCTACGAGCAGTACTTC. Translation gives CASSSTRRSYEQYF.

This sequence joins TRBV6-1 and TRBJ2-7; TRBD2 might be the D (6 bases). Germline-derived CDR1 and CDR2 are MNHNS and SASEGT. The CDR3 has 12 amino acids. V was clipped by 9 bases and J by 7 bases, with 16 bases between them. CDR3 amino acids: CASGTLGWEQYF. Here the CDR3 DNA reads TGTGCCAGTGGGACTCTCGGATGGGAGCAGTACTTC.